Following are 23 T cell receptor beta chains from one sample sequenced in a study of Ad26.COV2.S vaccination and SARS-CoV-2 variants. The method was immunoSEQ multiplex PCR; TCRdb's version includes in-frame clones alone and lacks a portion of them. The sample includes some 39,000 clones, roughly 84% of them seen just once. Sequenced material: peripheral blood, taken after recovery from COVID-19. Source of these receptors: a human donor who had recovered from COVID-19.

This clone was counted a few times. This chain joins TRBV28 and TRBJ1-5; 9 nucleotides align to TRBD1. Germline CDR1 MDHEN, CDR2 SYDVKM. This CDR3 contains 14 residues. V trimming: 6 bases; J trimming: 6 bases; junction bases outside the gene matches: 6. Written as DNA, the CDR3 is TGTGCCAGCAGAGGACAGGGGAGTAGTCAGCCCCAGCATTTT. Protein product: CASRGQGSSQPQHF. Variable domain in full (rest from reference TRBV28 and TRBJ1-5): DVKVTQSSRYLVKRTGEKVFLECVQDMDHENMFWYRQDPGLGLRLIYFSYDVKMKEKGDIPEGYSVSREKKERFSLILESASTNQTSMYLCASRGQGSSQPQHFGDGTRLSIL.

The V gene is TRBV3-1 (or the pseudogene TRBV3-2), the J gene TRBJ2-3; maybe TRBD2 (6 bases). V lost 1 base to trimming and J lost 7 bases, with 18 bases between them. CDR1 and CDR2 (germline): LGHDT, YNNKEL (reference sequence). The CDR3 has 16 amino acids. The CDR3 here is CASSQGMGGVVNTQYF. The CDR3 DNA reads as TGTGCCAGCAGCCAAGGGATGGGCGGGGTCGTAAATACGCAGTATTTT.

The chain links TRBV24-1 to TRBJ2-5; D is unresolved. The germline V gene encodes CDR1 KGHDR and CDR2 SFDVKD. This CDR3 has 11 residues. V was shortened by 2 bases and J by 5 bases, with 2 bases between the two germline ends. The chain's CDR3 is CATSDWETQYF. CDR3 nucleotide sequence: TGTGCCACCAGTGATTGGGAGACCCAGTACTTC.

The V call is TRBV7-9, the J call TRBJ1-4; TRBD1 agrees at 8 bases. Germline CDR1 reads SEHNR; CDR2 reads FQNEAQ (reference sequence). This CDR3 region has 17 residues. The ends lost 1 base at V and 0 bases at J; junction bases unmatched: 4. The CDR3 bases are TGTGCCAGCAGCTTAGACAGGGGGGTAGCAACTAATGAAAAACTGTTTTTT. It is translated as CASSLDRGVATNEKLFF.

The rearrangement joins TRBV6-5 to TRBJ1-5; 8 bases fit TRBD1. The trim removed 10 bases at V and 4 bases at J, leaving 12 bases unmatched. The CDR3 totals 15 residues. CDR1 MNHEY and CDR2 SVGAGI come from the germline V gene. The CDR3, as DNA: TGTGCCACCTCAGAATCAACAGGGGGGAATCAGCCCCAGCATTTT. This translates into CATSESTGGNQPQHF.

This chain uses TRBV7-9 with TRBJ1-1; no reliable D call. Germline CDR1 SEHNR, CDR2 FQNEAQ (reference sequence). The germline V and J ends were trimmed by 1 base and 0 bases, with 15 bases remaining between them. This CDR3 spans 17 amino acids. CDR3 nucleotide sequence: TGTGCCAGCAGCTTAGTTCAGGTAGCACCTATGAACACTGAAGCTTTCTTT. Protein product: CASSLVQVAPMNTEAFF.

In DNA form, the CDR3 reads TGTGCCAGCAGTACCCCCAGGGTCGGTAATTCACCCCTCCACTTT. Amino acid sequence: CASSTPRVGNSPLHF. The chain is built from TRBV6-2 or TRBV6-3 and TRBJ1-6, with TRBD1 as a possible D gene (5 bases). Germline CDR1 MNHEY, CDR2 SVGEGT. V was clipped by 5 bases and J by 6 bases, with 14 bases between them. This CDR3 is 15 amino acids long.

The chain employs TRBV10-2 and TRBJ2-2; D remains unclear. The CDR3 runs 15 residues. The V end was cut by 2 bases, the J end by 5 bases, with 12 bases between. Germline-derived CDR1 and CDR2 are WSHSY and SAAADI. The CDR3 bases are TGCGCCAGCAGTGAGAAAAGCGTGTGGACCGGGGAGCTGTTTTTT. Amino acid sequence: CASSEKSVWTGELFF.

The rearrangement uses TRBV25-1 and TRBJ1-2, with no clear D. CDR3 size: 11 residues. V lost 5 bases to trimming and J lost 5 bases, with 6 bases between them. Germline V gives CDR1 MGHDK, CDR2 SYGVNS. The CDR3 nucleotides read TGTGCCAGCAGTTACTCATATGGCTACACCTTC. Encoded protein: CASSYSYGYTF.

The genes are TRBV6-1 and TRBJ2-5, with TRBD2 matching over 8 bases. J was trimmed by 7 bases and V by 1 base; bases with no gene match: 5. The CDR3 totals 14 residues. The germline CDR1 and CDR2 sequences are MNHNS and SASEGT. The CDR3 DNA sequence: TGTGCCAGCAGTGAAGACAGTCGGGGGGGGACCCAGTACTTC. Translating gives CASSEDSRGGTQYF.

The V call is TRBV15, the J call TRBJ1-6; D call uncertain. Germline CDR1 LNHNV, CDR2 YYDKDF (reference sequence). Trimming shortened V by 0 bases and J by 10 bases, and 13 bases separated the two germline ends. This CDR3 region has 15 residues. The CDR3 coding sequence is TGTGCCACCAGCAGAGATCCCAATGTGAGATCACCCCTCCACTTT. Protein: CATSRDPNVRSPLHF.

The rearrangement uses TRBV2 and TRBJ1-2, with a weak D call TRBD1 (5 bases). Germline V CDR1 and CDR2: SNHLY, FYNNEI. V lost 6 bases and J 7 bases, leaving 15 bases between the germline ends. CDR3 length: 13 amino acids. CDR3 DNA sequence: TGTGCCAGCAGAGGGAGTATGGGACTTGGCTACACCTTC. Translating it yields CASRGSMGLGYTF. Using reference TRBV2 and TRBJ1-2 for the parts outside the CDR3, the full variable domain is EPEVTQTPSHQVTQMGQEVILRCVPISNHLYFYWYRQILGQKVEFLVSFYNNEISEKSEIFDDQFSVERPDGSNFTLKIRSTKLEDSAMYFCASRGSMGLGYTFGSGTRLTVV.

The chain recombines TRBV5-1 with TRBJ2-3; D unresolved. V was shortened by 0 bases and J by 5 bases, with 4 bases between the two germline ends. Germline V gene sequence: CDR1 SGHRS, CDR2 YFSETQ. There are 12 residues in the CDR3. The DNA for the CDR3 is TGCGCCAGCAGCTTGGGGGAAGATACGCAGTATTTT. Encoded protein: CASSLGEDTQYF. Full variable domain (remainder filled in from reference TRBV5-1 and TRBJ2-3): KAGVTQTPRYLIKTRGQQVTLSCSPISGHRSVSWYQQTPGQGLQFLFEYFSETQRNKGNFPGRFSGRQFSNSRSEMNVSTLELGDSALYLCASSLGEDTQYFGPGTRLTVL.

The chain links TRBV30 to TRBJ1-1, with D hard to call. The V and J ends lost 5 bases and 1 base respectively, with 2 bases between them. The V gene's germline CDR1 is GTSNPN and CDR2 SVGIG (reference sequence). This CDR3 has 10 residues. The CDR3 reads CAWQNTEAFF. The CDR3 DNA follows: TGTGCCTGGCAGAACACTGAAGCTTTCTTT.

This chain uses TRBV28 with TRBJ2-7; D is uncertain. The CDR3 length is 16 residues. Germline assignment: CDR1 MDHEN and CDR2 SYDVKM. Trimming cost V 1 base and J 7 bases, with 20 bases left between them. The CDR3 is CASSLSFPGLSWEQYF. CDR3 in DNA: TGTGCCAGCAGTTTATCGTTCCCCGGTCTGAGTTGGGAGCAGTACTTC.

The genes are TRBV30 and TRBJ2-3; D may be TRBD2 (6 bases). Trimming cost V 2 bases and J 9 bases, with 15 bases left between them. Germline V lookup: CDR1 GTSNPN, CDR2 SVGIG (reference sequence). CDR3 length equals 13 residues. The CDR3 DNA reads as TGTGCCTGGAGTCCCCAAGGAGGGATCACGCAGTATTTT. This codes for CAWSPQGGITQYF.

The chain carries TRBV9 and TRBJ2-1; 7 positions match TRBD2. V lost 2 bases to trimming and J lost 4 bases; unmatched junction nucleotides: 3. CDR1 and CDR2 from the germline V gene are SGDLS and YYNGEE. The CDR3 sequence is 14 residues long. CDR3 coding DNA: TGTGCCAGCAGCGTCGGGGGGTCTTACAATGAGCAGTTCTTC. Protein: CASSVGGSYNEQFF.

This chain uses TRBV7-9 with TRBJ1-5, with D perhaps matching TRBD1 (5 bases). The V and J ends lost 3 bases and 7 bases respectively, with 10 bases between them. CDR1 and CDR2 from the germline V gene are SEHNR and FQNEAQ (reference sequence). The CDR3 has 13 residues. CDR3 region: CASSFQGEQPQHF. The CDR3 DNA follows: TGTGCCAGCAGCTTCCAGGGTGAGCAGCCCCAGCATTTT.

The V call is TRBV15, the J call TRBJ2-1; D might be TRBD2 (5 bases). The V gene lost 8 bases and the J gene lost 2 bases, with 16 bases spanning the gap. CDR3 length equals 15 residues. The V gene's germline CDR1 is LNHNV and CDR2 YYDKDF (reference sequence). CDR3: CATFNPEGPYNEQFF. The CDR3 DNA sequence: TGTGCCACCTTTAACCCTGAGGGCCCCTACAATGAGCAGTTCTTC.

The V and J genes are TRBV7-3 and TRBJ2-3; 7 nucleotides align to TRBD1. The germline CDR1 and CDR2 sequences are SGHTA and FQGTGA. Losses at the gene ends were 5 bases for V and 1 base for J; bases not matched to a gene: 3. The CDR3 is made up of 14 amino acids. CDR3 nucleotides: TGTGCCAGCAGCCGACAGGGCGGCACAGATACGCAGTATTTT. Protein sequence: CASSRQGGTDTQYF.

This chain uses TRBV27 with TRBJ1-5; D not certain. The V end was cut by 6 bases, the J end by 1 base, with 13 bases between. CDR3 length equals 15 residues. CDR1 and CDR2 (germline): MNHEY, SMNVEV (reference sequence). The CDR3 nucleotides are TGTGCCAGCAGAAAGGGTCTTTTGAGCAATCAGCCCCAGCATTTT. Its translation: CASRKGLLSNQPQHF.

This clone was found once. The CDR3 spells CASSEKQGGIGYTF. CDR3 nucleotide sequence: TGTGCCAGCAGTGAAAAACAGGGAGGAATCGGCTACACCTTC. The V call is TRBV2, the J call TRBJ1-2; D may be TRBD1 (6 bases). The CDR3 covers 14 residues. The germline V and J ends were trimmed by 2 bases and 8 bases, with 15 bases remaining between them. Germline values: CDR1 SNHLY, CDR2 FYNNEI.

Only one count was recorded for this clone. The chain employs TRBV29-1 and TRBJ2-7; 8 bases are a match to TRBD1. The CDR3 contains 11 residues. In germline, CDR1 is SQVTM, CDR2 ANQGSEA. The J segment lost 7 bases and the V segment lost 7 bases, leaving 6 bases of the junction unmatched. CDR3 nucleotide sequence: TGCAGCGCCCGGACAGGGAAAGAGCAGTACTTC. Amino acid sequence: CSARTGKEQYF.